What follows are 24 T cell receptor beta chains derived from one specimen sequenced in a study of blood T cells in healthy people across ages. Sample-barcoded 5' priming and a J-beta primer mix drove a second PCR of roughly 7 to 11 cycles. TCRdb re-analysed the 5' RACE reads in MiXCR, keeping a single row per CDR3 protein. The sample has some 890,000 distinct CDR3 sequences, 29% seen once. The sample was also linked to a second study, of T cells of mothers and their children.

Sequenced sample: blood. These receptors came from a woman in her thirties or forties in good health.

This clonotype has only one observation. The CDR3 DNA sequence: TGCAGTGCTGTCTGGGGGGTACAGGGCAATCAGCCCCAGCATTTT. Translated, it gives CSAVWGVQGNQPQHF. The V gene is TRBV20-1, the J gene TRBJ1-5; tentative D call: TRBD1 (5 bases). The length of the CDR3 is 15 residues. V lost 5 bases, J lost 2 bases, and 16 bases lay in between. Germline lookup yields CDR1 DFQATT and CDR2 SNEGSKA (reference sequence).

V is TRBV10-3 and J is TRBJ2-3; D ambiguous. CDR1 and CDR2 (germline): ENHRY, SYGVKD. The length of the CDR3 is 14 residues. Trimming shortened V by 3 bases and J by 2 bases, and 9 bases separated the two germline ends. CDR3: CAISELINTDTQYF. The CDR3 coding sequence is TGTGCCATCAGTGAATTGATTAACACAGATACGCAGTATTTT.

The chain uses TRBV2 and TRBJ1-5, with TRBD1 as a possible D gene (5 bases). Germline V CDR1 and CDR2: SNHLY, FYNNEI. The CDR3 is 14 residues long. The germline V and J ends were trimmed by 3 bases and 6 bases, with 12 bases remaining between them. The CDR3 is CASSDYQGSQPQHF. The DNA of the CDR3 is TGTGCCAGCAGTGATTACCAGGGAAGTCAGCCCCAGCATTTT.

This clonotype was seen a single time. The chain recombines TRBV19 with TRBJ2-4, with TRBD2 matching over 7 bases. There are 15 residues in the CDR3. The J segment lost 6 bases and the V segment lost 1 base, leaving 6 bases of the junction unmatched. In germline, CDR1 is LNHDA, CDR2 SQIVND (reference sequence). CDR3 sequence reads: CASSIVRGVLNIQYF. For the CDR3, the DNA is TGTGCCAGTAGTATAGTTCGGGGGGTCTTAAACATTCAGTACTTC.

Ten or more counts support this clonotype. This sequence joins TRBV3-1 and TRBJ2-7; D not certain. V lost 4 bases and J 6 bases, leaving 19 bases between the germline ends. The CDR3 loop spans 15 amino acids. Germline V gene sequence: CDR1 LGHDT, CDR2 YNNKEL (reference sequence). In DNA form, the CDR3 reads TGTGCCAGCAGCCGCTACAAGACCTTGGCGGCCGAGCAGTACTTC. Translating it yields CASSRYKTLAAEQYF.

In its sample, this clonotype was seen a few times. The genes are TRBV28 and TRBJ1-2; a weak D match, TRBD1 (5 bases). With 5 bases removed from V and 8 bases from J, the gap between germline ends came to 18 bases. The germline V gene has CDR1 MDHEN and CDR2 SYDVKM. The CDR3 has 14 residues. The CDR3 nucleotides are TGTGCCAGCAGTAGGGGAGGTCAGAAAGGGGGCTACACCTTC. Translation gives CASSRGGQKGGYTF.

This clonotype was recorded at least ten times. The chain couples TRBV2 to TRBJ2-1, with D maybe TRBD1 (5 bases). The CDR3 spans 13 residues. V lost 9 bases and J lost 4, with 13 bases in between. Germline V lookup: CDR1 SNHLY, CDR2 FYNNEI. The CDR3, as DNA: TGTGCCAGTCGGCAGGGTGGGTACAATGAGCAGTTCTTC. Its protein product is CASRQGGYNEQFF.

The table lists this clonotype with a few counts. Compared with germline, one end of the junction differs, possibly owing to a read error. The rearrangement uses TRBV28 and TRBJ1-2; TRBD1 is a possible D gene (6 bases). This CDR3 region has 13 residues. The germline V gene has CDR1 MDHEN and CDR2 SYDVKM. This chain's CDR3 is CAGRSGGHLPYTF. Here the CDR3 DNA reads TGTGCCGGCAGGTCTGGGGGACATCTACCCTACACCTTC.

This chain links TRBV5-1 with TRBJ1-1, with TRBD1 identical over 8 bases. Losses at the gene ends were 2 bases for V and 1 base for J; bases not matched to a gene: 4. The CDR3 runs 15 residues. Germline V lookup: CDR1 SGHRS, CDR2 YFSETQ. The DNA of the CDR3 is TGCGCCAGCAGCTTACTGGGACAGGAGAACACTGAAGCTTTCTTT. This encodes CASSLLGQENTEAFF.

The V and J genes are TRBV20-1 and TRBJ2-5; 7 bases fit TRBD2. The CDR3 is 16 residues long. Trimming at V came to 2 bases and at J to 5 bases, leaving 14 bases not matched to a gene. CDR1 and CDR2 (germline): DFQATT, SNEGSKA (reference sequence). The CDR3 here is CSARLPGGTSRETQYF. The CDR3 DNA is TGCAGTGCTAGACTCCCGGGGGGAACTAGCAGGGAGACCCAGTACTTC.

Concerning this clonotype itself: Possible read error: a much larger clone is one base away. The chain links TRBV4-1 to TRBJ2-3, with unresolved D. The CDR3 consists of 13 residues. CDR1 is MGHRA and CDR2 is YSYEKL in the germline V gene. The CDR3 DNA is TGCGCCAGCAGCCAAGGTCACACAGATACGCAGGATTTT. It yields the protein CASSQGHTDTQDF.

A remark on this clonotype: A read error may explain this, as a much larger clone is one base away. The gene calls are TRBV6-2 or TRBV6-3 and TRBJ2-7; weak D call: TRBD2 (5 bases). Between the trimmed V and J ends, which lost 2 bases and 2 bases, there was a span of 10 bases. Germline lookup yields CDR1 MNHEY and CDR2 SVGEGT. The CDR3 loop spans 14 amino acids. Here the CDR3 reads CASSYRRGAYEQYF. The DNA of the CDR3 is TGTGCCAGCAGTTACAGACGGGGTGCCTACGAGCAGTACTTC.

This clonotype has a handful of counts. The CDR3 coding sequence is TGTGCCAGCAGCTCGGGAGATTCCTACAATGAGCAGTTCTTC. Translating gives CASSSGDSYNEQFF. V usage is TRBV7-2 and J usage is TRBJ2-1; a weak D match, TRBD2 (6 bases). V gave up 4 bases and J gave up 1 base, with 8 bases separating them. The CDR3 totals 14 residues. CDR1 is SGHTA, CDR2 FQGNSA, per germline. The full variable domain, in which reference TRBV7-2 and TRBJ2-1 provide the parts outside the CDR3, is GAGVSQSPSNKVTEKGKDVELRCDPISGHTALYWYRQSLGQGLEFLIYFQGNSAPDKSGLPSDRFSAERTGGSVSTLTIQRTQQEDSAVYLCASSSGDSYNEQFFGPGTRLTVL.

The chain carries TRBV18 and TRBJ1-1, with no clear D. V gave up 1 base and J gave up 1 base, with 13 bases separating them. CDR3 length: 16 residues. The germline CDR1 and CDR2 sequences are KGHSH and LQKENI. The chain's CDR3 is CASSPRRERANTEAFF. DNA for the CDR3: TGTGCCAGCTCACCACGACGGGAACGGGCGAACACTGAAGCTTTCTTT.

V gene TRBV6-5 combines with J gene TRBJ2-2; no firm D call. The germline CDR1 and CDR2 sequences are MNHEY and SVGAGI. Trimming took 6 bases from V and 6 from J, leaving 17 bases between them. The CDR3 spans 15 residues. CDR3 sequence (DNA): TGTGCCAGCAGCCGCGCCCCTAGATTACCCGGGGAGCTGTTTTTT. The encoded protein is CASSRAPRLPGELFF.

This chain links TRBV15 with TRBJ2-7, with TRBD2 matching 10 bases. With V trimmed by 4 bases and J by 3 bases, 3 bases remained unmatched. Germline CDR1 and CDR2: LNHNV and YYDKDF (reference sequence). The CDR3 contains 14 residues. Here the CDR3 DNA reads TGTGCCACCAGCACCTTAGCGGGAGGCTACGAGCAGTACTTC. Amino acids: CATSTLAGGYEQYF.

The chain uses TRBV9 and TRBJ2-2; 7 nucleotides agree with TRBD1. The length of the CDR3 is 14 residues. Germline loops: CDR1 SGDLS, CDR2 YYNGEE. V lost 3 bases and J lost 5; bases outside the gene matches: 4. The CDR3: CASSGQGETGELFF. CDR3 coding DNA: TGTGCCAGCAGCGGACAGGGTGAAACCGGGGAGCTGTTTTTT.

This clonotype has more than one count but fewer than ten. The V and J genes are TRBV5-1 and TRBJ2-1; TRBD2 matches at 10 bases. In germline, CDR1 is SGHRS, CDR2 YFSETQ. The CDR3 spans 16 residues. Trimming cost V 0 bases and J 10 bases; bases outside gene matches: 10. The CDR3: CASSLASAAGGREQFF. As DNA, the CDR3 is TGCGCCAGCAGCTTGGCGTCAGCAGCGGGGGGGCGCGAGCAGTTCTTC.

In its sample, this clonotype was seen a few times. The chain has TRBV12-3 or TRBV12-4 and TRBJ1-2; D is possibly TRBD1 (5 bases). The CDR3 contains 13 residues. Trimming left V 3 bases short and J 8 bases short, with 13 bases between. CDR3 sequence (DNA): TGTGCCAGCAGTTTGGGGAGACAGCTAGGCTACACCTTC. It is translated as CASSLGRQLGYTF.

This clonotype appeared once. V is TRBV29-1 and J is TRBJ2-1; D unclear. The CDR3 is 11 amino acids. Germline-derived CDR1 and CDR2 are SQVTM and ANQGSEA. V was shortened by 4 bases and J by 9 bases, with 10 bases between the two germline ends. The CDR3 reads CSVARGSEQFF. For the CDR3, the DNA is TGCAGCGTTGCTCGAGGAAGTGAGCAGTTCTTC.

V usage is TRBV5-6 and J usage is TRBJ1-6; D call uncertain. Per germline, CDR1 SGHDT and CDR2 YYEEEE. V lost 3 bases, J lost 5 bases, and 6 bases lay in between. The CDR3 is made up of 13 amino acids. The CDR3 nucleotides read TGTGCCAGCAGCTCACCTGATAATTCACCCCTCCACTTT. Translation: CASSSPDNSPLHF.

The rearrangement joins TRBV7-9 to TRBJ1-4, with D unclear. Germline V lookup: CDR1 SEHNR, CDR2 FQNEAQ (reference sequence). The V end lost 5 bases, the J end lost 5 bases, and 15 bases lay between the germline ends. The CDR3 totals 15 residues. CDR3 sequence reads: CASSPSSYTNEKLFF. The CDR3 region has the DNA TGTGCCAGCAGCCCCTCGAGCTACACAAATGAAAAACTGTTTTTT. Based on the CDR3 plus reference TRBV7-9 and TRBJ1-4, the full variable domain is DTGVSQNPRHKITKRGQNVTFRCDPISEHNRLYWYRQTLGQGPEFLTYFQNEAQLEKSRLLSDRFSAERPKGSFSTLEIQRTEQGDSAMYLCASSPSSYTNEKLFFGSGTQLSVL.

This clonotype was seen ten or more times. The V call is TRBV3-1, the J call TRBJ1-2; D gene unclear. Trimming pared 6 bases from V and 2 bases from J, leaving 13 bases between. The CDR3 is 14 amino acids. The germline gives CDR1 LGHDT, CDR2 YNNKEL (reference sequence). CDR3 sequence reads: CASSGVGRNYGYTF. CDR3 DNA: TGTGCCAGCAGTGGGGTAGGGAGGAACTATGGCTACACCTTC.

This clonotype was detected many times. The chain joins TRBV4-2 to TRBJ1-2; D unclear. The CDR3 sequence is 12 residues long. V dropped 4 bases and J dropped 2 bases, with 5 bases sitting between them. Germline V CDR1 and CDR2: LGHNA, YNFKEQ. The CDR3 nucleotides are TGTGCCAGCAGCCGAGAGAACTATGGCTACACCTTC. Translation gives CASSRENYGYTF.